These 2 T cell receptor beta chains were sequenced from one sample in a study of shared clonotypes between healthy human individuals. TCRdb keeps only in-frame clones here, not all; method: immunoSEQ multiplex PCR. This sample has 2 million to 3 million clones, with 85% to 95% found just once. The source material was naive CD4+ T cells sorted from blood. Subset specified: CD45RA+ positively selected. Source of these receptors: a man younger than 30 in good health.

The chain couples TRBV7-8 to TRBJ2-3; D not resolved. V shed 1 base and J shed 6 bases, with 14 bases lying between them. This CDR3 contains 15 residues. Germline assignment: CDR1 SGHVS and CDR2 FQNEAQ. CDR3 in amino acids: CASSLGRIERDTQYF. As DNA, the CDR3 is TGTGCCAGCAGCTTAGGTCGGATCGAGCGTGATACGCAGTATTTT.

About this clone itself: Other nucleotide sequences from this sample produce the same CDR3. The chain uses TRBV5-1 and TRBJ2-3; no definite D call. Germline CDR1 reads SGHRS; CDR2 reads YFSETQ. The CDR3 totals 14 residues. The germline V and J ends were trimmed by 0 bases and 2 bases, with 7 bases remaining between them. CDR3 sequence (DNA): TGCGCCAGCAGCTTGGTTGGTTCCACAGATACGCAGTATTTT. This codes for CASSLVGSTDTQYF. Drawing the rest from reference TRBV5-1 and TRBJ2-3, the complete variable domain is KAGVTQTPRYLIKTRGQQVTLSCSPISGHRSVSWYQQTPGQGLQFLFEYFSETQRNKGNFPGRFSGRQFSNSRSEMNVSTLELGDSALYLCASSLVGSTDTQYFGPGTRLTVL.